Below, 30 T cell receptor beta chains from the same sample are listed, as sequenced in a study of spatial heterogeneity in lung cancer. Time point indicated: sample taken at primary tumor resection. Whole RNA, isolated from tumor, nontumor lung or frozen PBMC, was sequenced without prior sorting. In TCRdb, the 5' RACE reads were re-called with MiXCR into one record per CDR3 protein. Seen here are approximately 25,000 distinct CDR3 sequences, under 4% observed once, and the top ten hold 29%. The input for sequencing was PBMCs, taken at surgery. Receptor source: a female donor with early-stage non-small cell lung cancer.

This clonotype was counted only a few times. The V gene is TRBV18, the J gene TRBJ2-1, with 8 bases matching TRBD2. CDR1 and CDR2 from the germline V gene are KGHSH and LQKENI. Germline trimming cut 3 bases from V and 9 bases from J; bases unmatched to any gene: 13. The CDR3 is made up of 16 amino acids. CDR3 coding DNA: TGTGCCAGCTCACCCACCCCCGTTGGAGCGGGAGTTGAGCAGTTCTTC. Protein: CASSPTPVGAGVEQFF.

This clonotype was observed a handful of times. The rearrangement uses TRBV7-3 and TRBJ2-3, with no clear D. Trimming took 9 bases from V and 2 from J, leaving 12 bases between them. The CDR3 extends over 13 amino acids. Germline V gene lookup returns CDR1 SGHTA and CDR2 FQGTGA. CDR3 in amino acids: CASRHGHTDTQYF. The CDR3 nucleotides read TGTGCCAGTCGTCACGGTCACACAGATACGCAGTATTTT.

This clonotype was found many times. As DNA, the CDR3 is TGTGCCAGCAGCCTTCGCTGGACAAGCTCCTACGAGCAGTACTTC. Amino acid sequence: CASSLRWTSSYEQYF. The V gene is TRBV3-1, the J gene TRBJ2-7; D might be TRBD1 (5 bases). With 4 bases removed from V and 0 bases from J, the gap between germline ends came to 13 bases. The CDR3 totals 15 residues. Per germline, CDR1 LGHDT and CDR2 YNNKEL (reference sequence).

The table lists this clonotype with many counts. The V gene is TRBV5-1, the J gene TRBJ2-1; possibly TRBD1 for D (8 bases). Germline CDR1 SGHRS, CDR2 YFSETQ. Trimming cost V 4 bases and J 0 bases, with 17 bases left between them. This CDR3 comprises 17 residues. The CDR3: CASSAGQGGSSYNEQFF. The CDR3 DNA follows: TGCGCCAGCAGCGCCGGACAGGGAGGGAGCTCCTACAATGAGCAGTTCTTC.

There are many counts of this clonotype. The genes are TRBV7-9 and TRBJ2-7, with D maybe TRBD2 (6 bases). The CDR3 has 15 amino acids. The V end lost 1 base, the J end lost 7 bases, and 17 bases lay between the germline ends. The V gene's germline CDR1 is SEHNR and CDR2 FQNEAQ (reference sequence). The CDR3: CASSLVSGVGWEQYF. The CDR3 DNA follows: TGTGCCAGCAGCTTAGTATCGGGAGTGGGATGGGAGCAGTACTTC.

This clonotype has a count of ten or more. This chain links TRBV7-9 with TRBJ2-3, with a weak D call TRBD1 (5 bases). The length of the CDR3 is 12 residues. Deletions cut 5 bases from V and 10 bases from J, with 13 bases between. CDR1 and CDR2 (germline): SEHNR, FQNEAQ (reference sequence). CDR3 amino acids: CASSPTTVSQYF. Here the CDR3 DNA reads TGTGCCAGCAGCCCAACGACAGTTTCGCAGTATTTT.

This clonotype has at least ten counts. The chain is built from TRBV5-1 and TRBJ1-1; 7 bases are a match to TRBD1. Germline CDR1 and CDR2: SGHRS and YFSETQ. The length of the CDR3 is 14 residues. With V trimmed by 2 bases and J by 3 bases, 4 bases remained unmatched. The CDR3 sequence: CASSFEGAYTEAFF. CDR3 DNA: TGCGCCAGCAGCTTTGAGGGGGCTTACACTGAAGCTTTCTTT. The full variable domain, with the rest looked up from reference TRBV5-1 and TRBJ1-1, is KAGVTQTPRYLIKTRGQQVTLSCSPISGHRSVSWYQQTPGQGLQFLFEYFSETQRNKGNFPGRFSGRQFSNSRSEMNVSTLELGDSALYLCASSFEGAYTEAFFGQGTRLTVV.

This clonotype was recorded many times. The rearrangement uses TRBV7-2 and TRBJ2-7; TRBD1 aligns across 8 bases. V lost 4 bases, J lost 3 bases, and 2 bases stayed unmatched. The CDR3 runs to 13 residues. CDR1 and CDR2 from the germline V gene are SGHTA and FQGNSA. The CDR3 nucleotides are TGTGCCAGCAGCTGGACAGGGTACTACGAGCAGTACTTC. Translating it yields CASSWTGYYEQYF.

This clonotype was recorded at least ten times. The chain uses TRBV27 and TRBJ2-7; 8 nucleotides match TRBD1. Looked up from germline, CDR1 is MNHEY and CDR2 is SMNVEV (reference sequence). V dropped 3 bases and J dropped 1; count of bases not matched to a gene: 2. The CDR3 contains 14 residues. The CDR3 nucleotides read TGTGCCAGCAGTTTTCGGGACAGGTCCTACGAGCAGTACTTC. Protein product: CASSFRDRSYEQYF.

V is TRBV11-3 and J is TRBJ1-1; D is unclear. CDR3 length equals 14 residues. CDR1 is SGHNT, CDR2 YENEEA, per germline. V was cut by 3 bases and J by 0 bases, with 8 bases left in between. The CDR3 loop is CASSFSGVNTEAFF. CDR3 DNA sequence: TGTGCCAGCAGCTTTAGTGGGGTGAACACTGAAGCTTTCTTT. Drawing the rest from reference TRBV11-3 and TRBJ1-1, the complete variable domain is EAGVVQSPRYKIIEKKQPVAFWCNPISGHNTLYWYLQNLGQGPELLIRYENEEAVDDSQLPKDRFSAERLKGVDSTLKIQPAELGDSAVYLCASSFSGVNTEAFFGQGTRLTVV.

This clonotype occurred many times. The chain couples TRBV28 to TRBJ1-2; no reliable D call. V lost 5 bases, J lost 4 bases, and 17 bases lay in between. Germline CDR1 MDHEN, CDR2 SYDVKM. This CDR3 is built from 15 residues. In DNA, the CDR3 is TGTGCCAGCAGTCCCCCGGTTCCGGGGATCTATGGCTACACCTTC. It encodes CASSPPVPGIYGYTF.

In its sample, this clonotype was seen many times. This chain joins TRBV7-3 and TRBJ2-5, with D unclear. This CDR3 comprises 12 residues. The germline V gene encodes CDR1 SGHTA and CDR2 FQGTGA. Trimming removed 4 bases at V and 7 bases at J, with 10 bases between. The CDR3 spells CASSSTRGTQYF. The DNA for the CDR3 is TGTGCCAGCAGCTCAACAAGAGGGACCCAGTACTTC.

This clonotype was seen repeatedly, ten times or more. The CDR3 sequence: CASRTSGSRSYNEQFF. The CDR3 region has the DNA TGTGCCAGCAGGACTAGCGGGAGTCGGTCCTACAATGAGCAGTTCTTC. This rearrangement joins TRBV12-3 or TRBV12-4 to TRBJ2-1, with TRBD2 matching over 12 bases. Trimming at V came to 6 bases and at J to 1 base, leaving 4 bases not matched to a gene. The CDR3 runs to 16 residues.

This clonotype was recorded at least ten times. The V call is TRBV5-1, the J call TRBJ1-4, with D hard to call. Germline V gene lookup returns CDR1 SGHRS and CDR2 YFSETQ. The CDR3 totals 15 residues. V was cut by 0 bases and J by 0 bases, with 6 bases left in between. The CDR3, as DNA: TGCGCCAGCAGCTTGGCCGAAGCAACTAATGAAAAACTGTTTTTT. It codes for CASSLAEATNEKLFF.

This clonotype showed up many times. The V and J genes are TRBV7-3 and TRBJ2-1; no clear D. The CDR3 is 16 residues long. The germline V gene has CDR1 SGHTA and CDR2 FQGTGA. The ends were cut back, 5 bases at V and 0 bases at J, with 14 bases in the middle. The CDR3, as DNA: TGTGCCAGCAGCCACGGGCGCACGATCTCCTACAATGAGCAGTTCTTC. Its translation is CASSHGRTISYNEQFF.

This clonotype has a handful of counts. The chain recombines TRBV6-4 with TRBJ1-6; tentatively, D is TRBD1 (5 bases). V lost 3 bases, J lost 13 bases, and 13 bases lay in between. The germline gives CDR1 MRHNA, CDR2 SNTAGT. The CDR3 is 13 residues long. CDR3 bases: TGTGCCAGCAGTGAAAGACAGAACATGCCCCTCCACTTT. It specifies CASSERQNMPLHF.

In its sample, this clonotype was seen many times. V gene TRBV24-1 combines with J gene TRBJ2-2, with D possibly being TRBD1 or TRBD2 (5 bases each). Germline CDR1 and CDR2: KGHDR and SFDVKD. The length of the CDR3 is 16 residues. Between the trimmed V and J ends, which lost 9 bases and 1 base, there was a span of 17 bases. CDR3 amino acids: CATGTGGHQNTGELFF. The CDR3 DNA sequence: TGTGCCACCGGGACCGGCGGACACCAGAACACCGGGGAGCTGTTTTTT.

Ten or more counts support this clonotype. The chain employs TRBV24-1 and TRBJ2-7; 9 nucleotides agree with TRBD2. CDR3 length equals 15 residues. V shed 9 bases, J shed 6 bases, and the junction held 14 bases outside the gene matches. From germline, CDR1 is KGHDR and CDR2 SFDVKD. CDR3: CATSGASGTPGEQYF. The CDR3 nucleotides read TGTGCCACCTCGGGGGCTAGCGGGACCCCGGGCGAGCAGTACTTC.

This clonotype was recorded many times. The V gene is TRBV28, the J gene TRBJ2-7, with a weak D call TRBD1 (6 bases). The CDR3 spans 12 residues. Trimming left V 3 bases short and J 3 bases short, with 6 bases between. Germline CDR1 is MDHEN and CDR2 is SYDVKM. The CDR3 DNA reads TGTGCCAGCAGTTTGGACAGCTACGAGCAGTACTTC. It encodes CASSLDSYEQYF.

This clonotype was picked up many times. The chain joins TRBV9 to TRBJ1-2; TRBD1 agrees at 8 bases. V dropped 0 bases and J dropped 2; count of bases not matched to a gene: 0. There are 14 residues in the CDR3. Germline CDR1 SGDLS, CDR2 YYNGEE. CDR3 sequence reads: CASSVGQGNYGYTF. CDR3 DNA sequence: TGTGCCAGCAGCGTAGGACAGGGGAACTATGGCTACACCTTC.

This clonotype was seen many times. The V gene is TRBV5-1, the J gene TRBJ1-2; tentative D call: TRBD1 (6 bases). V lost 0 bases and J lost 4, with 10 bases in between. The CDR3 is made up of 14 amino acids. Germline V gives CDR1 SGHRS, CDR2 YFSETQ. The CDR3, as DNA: TGCGCCAGCAGCTTGGCCCGGGGGGCCTATGGCTACACCTTC. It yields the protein CASSLARGAYGYTF.

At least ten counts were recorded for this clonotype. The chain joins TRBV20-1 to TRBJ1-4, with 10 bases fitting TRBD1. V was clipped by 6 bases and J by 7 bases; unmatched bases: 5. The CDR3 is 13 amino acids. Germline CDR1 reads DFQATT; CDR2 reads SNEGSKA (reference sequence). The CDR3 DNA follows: TGCAGTGCAACCGGGACAGGGGCTGAAAAACTGTTTTTT. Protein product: CSATGTGAEKLFF.

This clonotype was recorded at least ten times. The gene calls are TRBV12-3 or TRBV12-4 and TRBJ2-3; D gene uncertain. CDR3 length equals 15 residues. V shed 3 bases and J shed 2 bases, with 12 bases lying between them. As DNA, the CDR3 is TGTGCCAGCAGTTTTGGGAATGTAGTCACAGATACGCAGTATTTT. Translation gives CASSFGNVVTDTQYF.

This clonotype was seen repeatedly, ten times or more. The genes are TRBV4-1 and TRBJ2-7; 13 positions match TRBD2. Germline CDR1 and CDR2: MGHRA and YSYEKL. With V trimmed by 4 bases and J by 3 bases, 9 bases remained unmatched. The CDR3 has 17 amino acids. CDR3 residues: CASSLLEGLAGNYEQYF. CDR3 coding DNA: TGCGCCAGCAGCCTCCTCGAGGGACTAGCGGGAAACTACGAGCAGTACTTC.

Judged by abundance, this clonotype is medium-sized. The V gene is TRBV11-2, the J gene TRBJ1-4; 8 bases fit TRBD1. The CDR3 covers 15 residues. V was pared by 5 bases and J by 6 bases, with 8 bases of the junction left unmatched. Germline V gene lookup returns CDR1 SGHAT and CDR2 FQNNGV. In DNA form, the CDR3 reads TGTGCCAGCAGCCTAGGGACAGGTCTGGATGAAAAACTGTTTTTT. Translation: CASSLGTGLDEKLFF.

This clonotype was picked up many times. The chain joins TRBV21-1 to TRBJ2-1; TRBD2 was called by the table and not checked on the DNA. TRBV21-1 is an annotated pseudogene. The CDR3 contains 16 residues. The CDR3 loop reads CASSKGLAGAYNEQFF. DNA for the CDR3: TGTGCCAGCAGCAAAGGCCTAGCGGGAGCTTACAATGAGCAGTTCTTC.

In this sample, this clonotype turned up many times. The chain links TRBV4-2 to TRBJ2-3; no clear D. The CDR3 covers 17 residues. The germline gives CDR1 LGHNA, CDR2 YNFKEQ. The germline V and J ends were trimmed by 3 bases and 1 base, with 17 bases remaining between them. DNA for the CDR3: TGTGCCAGCAGCCAGGAAGGACGGCCTGGGCGCACAGATACGCAGTATTTT. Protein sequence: CASSQEGRPGRTDTQYF.

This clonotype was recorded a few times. CDR3 nucleotides: TGTGCCAGCAGCTTAGCCCCGGGACAGGGAACCTACGAGCAGTACTTC. This codes for CASSLAPGQGTYEQYF. The chain joins TRBV7-2 to TRBJ2-7, with 9 bases identical to TRBD1. The CDR3 consists of 16 residues. Trimming at V came to 0 bases and at J to 2 bases, leaving 5 bases not matched to a gene. From germline, CDR1 is SGHTA and CDR2 FQGNSA.

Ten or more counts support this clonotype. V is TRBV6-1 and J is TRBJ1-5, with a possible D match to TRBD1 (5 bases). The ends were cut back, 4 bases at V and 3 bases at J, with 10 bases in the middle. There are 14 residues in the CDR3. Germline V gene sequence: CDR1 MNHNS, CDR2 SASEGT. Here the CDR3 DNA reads TGTGCCAGCAGTGTCCAGGGTTTCAATCAGCCCCAGCATTTT. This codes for CASSVQGFNQPQHF.

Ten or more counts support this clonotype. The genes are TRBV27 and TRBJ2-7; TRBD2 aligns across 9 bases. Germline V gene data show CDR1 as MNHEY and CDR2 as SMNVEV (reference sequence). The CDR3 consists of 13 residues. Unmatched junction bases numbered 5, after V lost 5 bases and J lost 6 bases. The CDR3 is CASSPGTSLEQYF. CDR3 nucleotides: TGTGCCAGCAGTCCGGGGACTAGCCTCGAGCAGTACTTC.